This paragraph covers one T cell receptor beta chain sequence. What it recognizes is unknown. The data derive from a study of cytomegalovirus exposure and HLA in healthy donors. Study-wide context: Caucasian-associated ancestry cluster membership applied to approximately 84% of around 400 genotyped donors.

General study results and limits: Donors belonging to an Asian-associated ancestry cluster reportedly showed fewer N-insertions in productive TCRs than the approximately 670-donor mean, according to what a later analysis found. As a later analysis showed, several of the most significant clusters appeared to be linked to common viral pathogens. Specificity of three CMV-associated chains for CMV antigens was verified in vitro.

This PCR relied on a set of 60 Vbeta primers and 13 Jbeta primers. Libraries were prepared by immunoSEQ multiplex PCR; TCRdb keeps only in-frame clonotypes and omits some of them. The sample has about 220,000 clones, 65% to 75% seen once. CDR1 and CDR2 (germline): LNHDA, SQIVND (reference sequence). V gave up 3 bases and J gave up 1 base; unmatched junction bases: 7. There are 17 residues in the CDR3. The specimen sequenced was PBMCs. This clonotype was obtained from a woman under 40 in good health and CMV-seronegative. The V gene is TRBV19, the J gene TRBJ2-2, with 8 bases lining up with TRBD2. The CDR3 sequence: CASSIYLAGMNTGELFF. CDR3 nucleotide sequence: TGTGCCAGTAGTATTTATTTAGCGGGAATGAACACCGGGGAGCTGTTTTTT.